This T cell receptor beta chain emerged from a study of beta chain features in type 1 diabetes (dated by TCRdb to the late 2010s). Regarding the research as a whole: Patients and healthy donors did not differ in mean age, gender distribution, total cell number or subset yield. A total of 100 million to 110 million sorted cells were examined across all samples, and a strong correlation was observed between cell number per subset and RNA yield. In the study, TCRB repertoires of sorted circulating CD4+ T cell subsets from recently diagnosed type 1 diabetes patients were compared with those of matched healthy donors. Regulatory and stem cell-like memory subsets were isolated from only 8 patients and about eight healthy donors, whereas naive and central memory subsets came from all 30 or so donors. Overall study outcomes, separate from this receptor: Sequencing cDNA rather than genomic DNA could over-represent highly expressing activated cells, although activation and CD3 levels did not differ between groups. PCR might favor shorter templates, but patient and control samples were amplified and corrected together, so any skew would affect both groups equally. Type 1 diabetes patients showed a moderate but significant shortening of TCRB CDR3 length in all four CD4+ subsets. HLA sub-analyses involved small numbers of individuals, so any influence of HLA type on TCRB rearrangement remained unresolved. At VDJ recombination sites, patients with type 1 diabetes made fewer insertions and deleted more nucleotides, a pattern implying thymic rearrangement abnormalities. Naive, central memory and regulatory TCRB repertoires appeared to be more alike among patients than among healthy donors.

Each donor gave one peripheral blood draw, approximately 120 mL on average, collected into heparinised tubes. A BD FACSAria II was used to sort naive, central memory, regulatory and stem cell-like memory CD4+ T cells with a panel that included CD45RO, CCR7, CD25, CD127, CD95 and CD27. Purity was above 95% for every sorted population. Right away, PBMCs were isolated by Lymphoprep density gradient centrifugation and were stained directly, with no culture step. So that batch effects would be minimized, each experiment stained and sorted samples in pairs, pairing one healthy donor with one patient. A few counts support this clone. No cognate antigen has been identified for it. Within one base of it there is no much larger clone, and no base qualities were kept. The entire isolated RNA was reverse transcribed using the High Capacity cDNA Reverse Transcription Kit, and thus expressed TCRB transcripts were sequenced. Naive, central memory and regulatory T cell samples underwent deep immunoSEQ sequencing, averaging around 3.7 million total reads per sample. After sorted cells were lysed in RLT buffer, RNA was extracted with DNase-treated RNeasy Micro or Mini kits, with the choice depending on cell number. To prevent cross-contamination, each cell subset was processed individually, whereas patient and healthy donor samples were processed jointly. Using the immunoSEQ multiplex PCR, TCRB sequences were amplified from cDNA into 87-bp fragments spanning the CDR3 region. Amplicons were sequenced on the Illumina HiSeq platform. The paper's data handling went like this. Synthetic template baselines were used to correct PCR bias computationally, reads within Hamming distance 2 were collapsed, and singletons that could not be merged were discarded. By aligning reads against IMGT, V, D and J genes, CDR3 length, and insertions or deletions at six rearrangement sites were assigned. Within each subset, clonotype counts were normalized to the number of sorted cells before true diversity and Gini coefficients were calculated with the tcR R package. Repertoire sharing was quantified using the overlap coefficient calculated on TCRB nucleotide sequences. The table comes from immuneACCESS by way of TCRdb, which keeps in-frame sequences with V and J called. Part of the clones is missing from these tables; in studies checked, under half for an unresolved V gene and the rest for unknown reasons. D and trimming were read from the DNA, whereas the V and J calls and clone size are those reported in that table. This sample lists approximately 140,000 clones; approximately 10% were detected once. The ten largest clonotypes hold 0.65% to 0.75% of the sample.

The cysteine opens and the phenylalanine closes a CDR3 of 12 amino acids. Left in the record is the CDR3 DNA by itself, 36 bases read in frame from the first base. V was cut back by 1 base and J by 8 bases, leaving a gap of 8 bases between them. CDR1 and CDR2 (SEHNR, FQNEAQ) derive from the germline V gene (reference sequence). This TCR derives from a man in his thirties or forties with type 1 diabetes. The sequence joins TRBV7-9 to TRBJ1-2; the D gene is not confidently resolved. The sample was central memory CD4+ T cells from blood. The CDR3 reads as follows: CASSLVPLGYTF. The bases are TGTGCCAGCAGCTTAGTCCCCTTGGGCTACACCTTC.